This TCR beta chain was identified in a study of blood T cell repertoires in COVID-19 (dated by TCRdb to about 2020). Turning to the overall study: Samples from collaborators originated in the United States, Italy and Spain and spanned both the acute and convalescent phases of COVID-19. The material from the prospective study consisted of cDNA or gDNA derived from T cells, B-cell-depleted T cells, or PBMCs. Subjects who had been exposed to COVID-19, were actively infected with it, or had recovered from it provided the deeply sampled blood TCRbeta repertoires that made up the dataset. The repertoires were made available in a free public database intended to serve as a resource for research on the immune response to SARS-CoV-2. Samples were obtained from the ongoing ImmuneRACE study (first 160 participants) and from about 1,300 subjects provided by 6 global collaborators. The sample metadata nearly always contained a de-identified subject ID, COVID-19 status, age in years and sex. Where HLA class I and class II types were available, the types were taken from metadata supplied by the sample provider, not from assay-based typing.

Taken from cysteine to phenylalanine, the CDR3 has 16 residues. Left in the record is the CDR3 DNA by itself, 48 bases read in frame from the first base. Here V drops 0 bases and J drops 1 base, and the junction holds 3 bases not matched to any gene. The germline V gene yields SGHAT for CDR1 and FQNNGV for CDR2. TCRbeta CDR3 regions were amplified from genomic DNA by means of the immunoSEQ Assay, a bias-controlled multiplex PCR. In the source study's methods: Within the assay, amplification of reference gene primers was used to estimate how many nucleated cells each sample contained. To quantify the absolute abundance of each unique TCRbeta CDR3 rearrangement, sequence reads were collapsed and filtered. For each sample, productive Simpson clonality was calculated as the square root of Simpson's diversity index across productive rearrangements. Drawn from immuneACCESS, this table holds only the in-frame rearrangements with V and J called that TCRdb kept. Clones are partly lost; checked studies trace under half to an unresolved V gene and leave the rest unexplained. From that table come the V and J calls and clone size; the DNA was used to work out D and trimming. This sample lists around 63,000 clones; approximately 89% were detected once. Around 6.1% of the sample belongs to the ten largest clones.

What the study reported, not specific to this receptor: The amount of clinical and demographic metadata varied by source and participant and was provided uncurated.

Concerning this clone itself: Its cognate antigen has yet to be identified. There are no base qualities to consult, and no much larger clone falls within one base.

Whole blood was collected in K2EDTA tubes by collaborating institutions according to the institutions' own protocols. For TCRbeta analysis, collaborators shipped samples in one of three forms: frozen whole blood, isolated PBMCs, or DNA extracted from either of those sample types. The TCR originated in a man between 60 and 75 years old with acute or convalescent COVID-19. The sequence links TRBV11-2 to TRBJ2-5, and 9 junctional nucleotides match TRBD2. The sample taken for sequencing was peripheral blood. The CDR3 corresponds to CASSLERGGLQETQYF. The DNA sequence follows: TGTGCCAGCAGCTTAGAGCGGGGGGGCCTCCAAGAGACCCAGTACTTC.